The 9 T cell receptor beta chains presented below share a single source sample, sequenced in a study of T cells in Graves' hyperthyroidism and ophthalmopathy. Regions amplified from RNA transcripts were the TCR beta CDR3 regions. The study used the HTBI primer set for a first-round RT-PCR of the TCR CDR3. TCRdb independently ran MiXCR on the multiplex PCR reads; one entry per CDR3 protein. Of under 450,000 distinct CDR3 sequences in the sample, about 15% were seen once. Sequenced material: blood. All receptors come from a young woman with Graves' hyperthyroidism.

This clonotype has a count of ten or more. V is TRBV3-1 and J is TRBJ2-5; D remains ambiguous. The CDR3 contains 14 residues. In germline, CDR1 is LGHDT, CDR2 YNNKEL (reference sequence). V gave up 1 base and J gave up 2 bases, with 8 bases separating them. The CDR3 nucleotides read TGTGCCAGCAGCCAAGTACAGAGACAAGAGACCCAGTACTTC. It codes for CASSQVQRQETQYF.

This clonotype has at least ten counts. CDR3: CASSIGTGVPYEQYF. DNA for the CDR3: TGTGCCAGTAGTATAGGGACAGGGGTGCCCTACGAGCAGTACTTC. V usage is TRBV19 and J usage is TRBJ2-7; 9 nucleotides line up with TRBD1. Unmatched junction bases numbered 3, after V lost 1 base and J lost 2 bases. This CDR3 is 15 amino acids long. The germline V gene has CDR1 LNHDA and CDR2 SQIVND (reference sequence).

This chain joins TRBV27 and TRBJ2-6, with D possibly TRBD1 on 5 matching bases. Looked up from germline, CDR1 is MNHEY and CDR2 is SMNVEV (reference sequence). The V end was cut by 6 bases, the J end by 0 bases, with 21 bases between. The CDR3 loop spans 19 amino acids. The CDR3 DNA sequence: TGTGCCAGCAGCCCTAGGGGCTTTTTGCACTACTCTGGGGCCAACGTCCTGACTTTC. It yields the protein CASSPRGFLHYSGANVLTF.

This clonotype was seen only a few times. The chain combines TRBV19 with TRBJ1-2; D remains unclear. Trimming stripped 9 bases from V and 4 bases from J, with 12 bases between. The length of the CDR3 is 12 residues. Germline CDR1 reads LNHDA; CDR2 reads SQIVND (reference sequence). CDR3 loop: CASWWGGYGYTF. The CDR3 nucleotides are TGTGCCAGCTGGTGGGGTGGCTATGGCTACACCTTC. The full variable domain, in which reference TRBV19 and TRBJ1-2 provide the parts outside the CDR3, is DGGITQSPKYLFRKEGQNVTLSCEQNLNHDAMYWYRQDPGQGLRLIYYSQIVNDFQKGDIAEGYSVSREKKESFPLTVTSAQKNPTAFYLCASWWGGYGYTFGSGTRLTVV.

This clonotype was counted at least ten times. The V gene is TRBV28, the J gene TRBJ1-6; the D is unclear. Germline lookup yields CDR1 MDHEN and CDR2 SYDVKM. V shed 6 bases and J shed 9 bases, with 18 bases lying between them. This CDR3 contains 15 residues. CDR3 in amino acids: CASRGFGGSGSPLHF. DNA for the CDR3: TGTGCCAGCAGAGGATTCGGAGGGTCTGGTTCACCCCTCCACTTT.

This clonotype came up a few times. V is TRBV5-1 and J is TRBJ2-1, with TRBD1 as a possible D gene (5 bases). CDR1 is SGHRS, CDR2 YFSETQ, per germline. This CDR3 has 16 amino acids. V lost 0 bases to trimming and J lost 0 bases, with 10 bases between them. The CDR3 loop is CASSLVPGYSYNEQFF. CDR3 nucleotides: TGCGCCAGCAGCTTGGTCCCAGGGTACTCCTACAATGAGCAGTTCTTC.

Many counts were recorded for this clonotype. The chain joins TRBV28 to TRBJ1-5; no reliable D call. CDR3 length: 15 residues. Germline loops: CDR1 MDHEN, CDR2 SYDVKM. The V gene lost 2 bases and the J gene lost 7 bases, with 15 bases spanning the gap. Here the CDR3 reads CASSLGSGFRQPQHF. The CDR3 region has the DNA TGTGCCAGCAGTTTAGGGTCAGGCTTCAGGCAGCCCCAGCATTTT.

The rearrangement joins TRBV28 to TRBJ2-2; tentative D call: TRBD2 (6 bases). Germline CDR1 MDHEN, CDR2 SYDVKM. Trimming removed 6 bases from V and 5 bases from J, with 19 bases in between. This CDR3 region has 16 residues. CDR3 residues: CASSGGGLAGTGELFF. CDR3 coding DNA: TGTGCCAGCAGCGGCGGAGGGCTGGCGGGGACCGGGGAGCTGTTTTTT.

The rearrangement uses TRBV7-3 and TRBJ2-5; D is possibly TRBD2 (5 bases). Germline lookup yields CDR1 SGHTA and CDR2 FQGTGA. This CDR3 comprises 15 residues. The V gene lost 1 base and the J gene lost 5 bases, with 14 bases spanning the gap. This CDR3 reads CASSLRALGEETQYF. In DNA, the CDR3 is TGTGCCAGCAGCTTAAGGGCACTTGGGGAGGAGACCCAGTACTTC.